These 8 T cell receptor beta chains were sequenced from one sample in a study of shared clonotypes between healthy human individuals. The table came from immunoSEQ multiplex PCR; TCRdb's copy has only in-frame clones and leaves some out. Among around 550,000 clones listed, 95% were seen once. Selected positively for CCR7 and CD45RO-negative, naive CD8 cells excluded terminally differentiated effector memory CD45RA+ cells. The sample comprised naive CD8+ T cells sorted from blood. The receptors originated from a woman in her thirties in good health.

The chain joins TRBV7-9 to TRBJ2-4, with D maybe TRBD2 (5 bases). Trimming removed 0 bases at V and 8 bases at J, with 14 bases between. The CDR3 has 15 residues. Germline V gives CDR1 SEHNR, CDR2 FQNEAQ (reference sequence). CDR3 protein: CASSLASVGVDIQYF. In nucleotides, the CDR3 is TGTGCCAGCAGCTTAGCATCAGTCGGGGTAGACATTCAGTACTTC.

The chain carries TRBV27 and TRBJ2-1, with D possibly TRBD1 on 6 matching bases. Trimming left V 4 bases short and J 7 bases short, with 11 bases between. The CDR3 spans 13 residues. Germline V CDR1 and CDR2: MNHEY, SMNVEV (reference sequence). The CDR3 reads CASSYVDRNEQFF. The DNA of the CDR3 is TGTGCCAGCAGTTACGTTGACAGGAATGAGCAGTTCTTC.

The chain is built from TRBV28 and TRBJ2-1; 9 positions agree with TRBD2. V was pared by 2 bases and J by 0 bases, with 2 bases of the junction left unmatched. This CDR3 comprises 16 residues. Germline CDR1 is MDHEN and CDR2 is SYDVKM. The CDR3 is CASSLGSGGSYNEQFF. The DNA of the CDR3 is TGTGCCAGCAGTTTAGGTAGCGGGGGCTCCTACAATGAGCAGTTCTTC.

A remark on this clone: This specimen includes other DNA sequences encoding the same CDR3. The chain recombines TRBV5-5 with TRBJ1-4; D unresolved. CDR3 length: 13 residues. CDR1 is SGHKS, CDR2 YYEKEE, per germline (reference sequence). Trimming cost V 1 base and J 7 bases, with 8 bases left between them. Here the CDR3 reads CASSLWGSEKLFF. The CDR3 DNA is TGTGCCAGCAGCTTGTGGGGTTCTGAAAAACTGTTTTTT.

The rearrangement joins TRBV28 to TRBJ2-7; D is undetermined. CDR1 and CDR2 from the germline V gene are MDHEN and SYDVKM. The length of the CDR3 is 12 residues. V was trimmed by 3 bases and J by 3 bases, leaving 6 bases between them. The DNA for the CDR3 is TGTGCCAGCAGTTTTAACAACTACGAGCAGTACTTC. Protein sequence: CASSFNNYEQYF.

This clone was counted a few times. The chain recombines TRBV2 with TRBJ2-7; possible D gene TRBD2, 6 bases. Germline CDR1 is SNHLY and CDR2 is FYNNEI. The CDR3 runs 11 residues. Between the trimmed V and J ends, which lost 10 bases and 1 base, there was a span of 8 bases. CDR3: CATGTSYEQYF. DNA for the CDR3: TGTGCCACCGGGACTTCCTACGAGCAGTACTTC.

CDR3 nucleotides: TGTGCCAGCAGGGGGGCGGGGGTGAACAATGAGCAGTTCTTC. It yields the protein CASRGAGVNNEQFF. The chain recombines TRBV27 with TRBJ2-1; a possible D gene is TRBD2 (7 bases). V dropped 6 bases and J dropped 5 bases, with 14 bases sitting between them. Germline values: CDR1 MNHEY, CDR2 SMNVEV (reference sequence). CDR3 size: 14 residues.

V usage is TRBV28 and J usage is TRBJ2-5; TRBD2 aligns across 11 bases. The CDR3 consists of 14 residues. V shed 7 bases, J shed 4 bases, and the junction held 5 bases outside the gene matches. The germline V gene encodes CDR1 MDHEN and CDR2 SYDVKM. CDR3 sequence reads: CASTPLAGVETQYF. CDR3 nucleotide sequence: TGTGCCAGCACCCCACTAGCGGGAGTAGAGACCCAGTACTTC.